What follows describes a single T cell receptor beta chain. Antigen unknown. CDR3 length: 15 amino acids. V was clipped by 2 bases and J by 1 base, with 8 bases between them. Germline V lookup: CDR1 KGHDR, CDR2 SFDVKD. Sequencing was performed with immunoSEQ multiplex PCR; in TCRdb, only in-frame clones are kept and a portion is missing. This sample has about 130,000 clones, with just over 85% found just once. This entry belongs to a study of T cell responses to AZD1222 COVID-19 vaccine. Findings of the study overall: Donors were largely white British and mainly female; clonal diversity was possibly underestimated. The CD4 TCRs associated with vaccination extended across spike and predominated at 160-218 and 743-854.

Sequencing was performed on peripheral blood, taken on day 0 of AZD1222 vaccination. The receptor comes from an adult in good health. The chain couples TRBV24-1 to TRBJ2-4; D unresolved. The CDR3 DNA is TGTGCCACCAGTGATTCAACGTCTGCCAAAAACATTCAGTACTTC. It translates to CATSDSTSAKNIQYF.